The 15 T cell receptor beta chains below come from one sample, sequenced in a study of blood T cells in healthy people across ages. Combining a sample-barcoded 5' primer with a J-beta primer mix, a second PCR ran for 7 to 11 cycles. MiXCR was run by TCRdb on the 5' RACE reads, yielding one entry per CDR3 protein. The table shows approximately 800,000 distinct CDR3 sequences, with about 37% occurring only once. Sequenced input: blood. These receptor sequences come from a man aged 18 to 30 in good health.

In its sample, this clonotype was seen many times. This sequence joins TRBV20-1 and TRBJ2-4; D is unresolved. Trimming cost V 3 bases and J 0 bases, with 6 bases left between them. The CDR3 is 13 amino acids. Germline CDR1 DFQATT, CDR2 SNEGSKA (reference sequence). Here the CDR3 reads CSASGVAKNIQYF. The CDR3 coding sequence is TGCAGTGCTAGCGGAGTAGCCAAAAACATTCAGTACTTC.

The gene calls are TRBV12-3 or TRBV12-4 and TRBJ1-1; no firm D call. V lost 8 bases to trimming and J lost 3 bases, with 10 bases between them. The CDR3 loop spans 12 amino acids. CDR3 region: CASGGRYTEAFF. In DNA, the CDR3 is TGTGCCAGCGGTGGAAGGTACACTGAAGCTTTCTTT.

This clonotype appeared a few times. The J gene is TRBJ1-2, the V gene TRBV21-1; the table calls TRBD1, which could not be checked here. TRBV21-1 is listed as a pseudogene. The CDR3 spans 13 residues. The CDR3, as DNA: TGTGCCAGCATGAAGACAGGGATCGATGGCTACACCTTC. This translates into CASMKTGIDGYTF.

The chain combines TRBV28 with TRBJ2-5, with 7 bases aligning to TRBD1. The J segment lost 2 bases and the V segment lost 6 bases, leaving 6 bases of the junction unmatched. CDR3 length equals 14 residues. Per the germline V gene, CDR1 is MDHEN and CDR2 is SYDVKM. The CDR3 DNA is TGTGCCAGCAGAGACCCGGGACAGCAAGAGACCCAGTACTTC. It is translated as CASRDPGQQETQYF.

The chain is built from TRBV5-1 and TRBJ2-4; tentatively, D is TRBD2 (5 bases). Trimming removed 3 bases at V and 0 bases at J, with 16 bases between. This CDR3 has 17 residues. In germline, CDR1 is SGHRS, CDR2 YFSETQ. The CDR3 nucleotides are TGCGCCAGCAGCTCCGGCTGGGGAGCACTAGCCAAAAACATTCAGTACTTC. It specifies CASSSGWGALAKNIQYF.

This clonotype was detected only a few times. The chain carries TRBV12-3 or TRBV12-4 and TRBJ1-5; D uncertain. Deletions cut 2 bases from V and 3 bases from J, with 14 bases between. This CDR3 comprises 16 residues. The CDR3 DNA follows: TGTGCCAGCAGTTTATATTTGACGGGCCACAATCAGCCCCAGCATTTT. It translates to CASSLYLTGHNQPQHF.

CDR3 sequence reads: CSAPRTGAAPTNYGYTF. The DNA for the CDR3 is TGCAGTGCACCTCGGACAGGAGCCGCACCTACTAACTATGGCTACACCTTC. The chain recombines TRBV20-1 with TRBJ1-2; the match to TRBD1 covers 7 bases. The length of the CDR3 is 17 residues. J gave up 0 bases and V 6 bases, and 16 bases lay outside the gene matches. Per germline, CDR1 DFQATT and CDR2 SNEGSKA (reference sequence).

The J gene is TRBJ1-4, the V gene TRBV4-2; no clear D. This CDR3 has 15 residues. V lost 4 bases, J lost 4 bases, and 13 bases lay in between. CDR1 is LGHNA, CDR2 YNFKEQ, per germline. The CDR3 region has the DNA TGTGCCAGCAGCCCTGAACGGCAGCTTAATGAAAAACTGTTTTTT. Its protein product is CASSPERQLNEKLFF.

This clonotype has at least ten counts. The CDR3 here is CASSFAANYGYTF. The CDR3 DNA follows: TGTGCCAGCAGTTTCGCAGCAAACTATGGCTACACCTTC. The V call is TRBV12-3 or TRBV12-4, the J call TRBJ1-2, with D hard to call. V was shortened by 3 bases and J by 2 bases, with 7 bases between the two germline ends. CDR3 length: 13 amino acids.

This clonotype was seen at least ten times. J is TRBJ2-3 and V is TRBV7-6; 12 bases are shared with TRBD2. Trimming at V came to 1 base and at J to 2 bases, leaving 10 bases not matched to a gene. The CDR3 contains 19 residues. Germline values: CDR1 SGHVS, CDR2 FNYEAQ. CDR3 in amino acids: CASSLGLAGGRSDTDTQYF. Written as DNA, the CDR3 is TGTGCCAGCAGCTTAGGGCTAGCGGGGGGGCGAAGCGACACAGATACGCAGTATTTT.

This clonotype was seen more than once but under ten times. The chain links TRBV5-6 to TRBJ2-1; 11 positions agree with TRBD1. Losses at the gene ends were 3 bases for V and 3 bases for J; bases not matched to a gene: 2. Germline-derived CDR1 and CDR2 are SGHDT and YYEEEE. This CDR3 has 15 residues. CDR3 in DNA: TGTGCCAGCAGCTGGGGACAGGGGGGCTACAATGAGCAGTTCTTC. Protein product: CASSWGQGGYNEQFF.

The chain recombines TRBV7-2 with TRBJ2-5; D is possibly TRBD2 (6 bases). Germline loops: CDR1 SGHTA, CDR2 FQGNSA. The V end was cut by 1 base, the J end by 12 bases, with 18 bases between. The CDR3 has 14 amino acids. CDR3 amino acids: CASSLGHAGRAKYF. The CDR3, as DNA: TGTGCCAGCAGCTTAGGTCACGCGGGACGGGCCAAGTACTTC.

The J gene is TRBJ2-5, the V gene TRBV20-1; no reliable D call. This CDR3 contains 13 residues. Trimming pared 6 bases from V and 0 bases from J, leaving 11 bases between. Germline lookup yields CDR1 DFQATT and CDR2 SNEGSKA (reference sequence). The CDR3 region is CSASGRYQETQYF. In nucleotides, the CDR3 is TGCAGTGCCTCAGGCCGGTACCAAGAGACCCAGTACTTC.

The chain employs TRBV5-5 and TRBJ2-2; the match to TRBD1 covers 8 bases. J lost 7 bases, V lost 4 bases, and 9 bases had no gene match. CDR1 SGHKS and CDR2 YYEKEE come from the germline V gene (reference sequence). CDR3 length: 15 amino acids. CDR3 amino acids: CASSPGQGRSGELFF. The CDR3 DNA is TGTGCCAGCAGCCCTGGACAGGGCAGAAGCGGGGAGCTGTTTTTT.

This clonotype was seen more than once but under ten times. This sequence may be a read error, since a much larger clone differs from it by one base. V gene TRBV20-1 combines with J gene TRBJ1-2; weak D call: TRBD1 (5 bases). Trimming cost V 6 bases and J 8 bases, with 13 bases left between them. CDR1 DFQATT and CDR2 SNEGSKA come from the germline V gene (reference sequence). This CDR3 has 11 residues. CDR3 in amino acids: CSARDGVGYTF. The DNA of the CDR3 is TGCAGTGCGAGGGACGGGGTGGGCTACACCTTC.